This T cell receptor (beta chain) was identified in a study of blood T cells in healthy people across ages. Study-level findings and limits: In these data, TCR beta diversity tracked strongly with naive T cell percentage. TCR beta diversity, measured per million T cells, fell in a roughly linear way with age. Diversity figures derived from one million T cells were judged to underestimate the true value.

A note on this clonotype: Its cognate antigen is unknown.

Together with a sample-barcoded 5' primer, a J-beta primer mix was included in a second PCR lasting about 7 to 12 cycles. TCRdb reanalysed the 5' RACE reads using MiXCR and keeps one entry per CDR3 protein. Among some 890,000 distinct CDR3 sequences listed, 25% to 30% were seen once. Germline CDR1 is MNHEY and CDR2 is SVGEGT. The CDR3 is made up of 14 amino acids. Trimming stripped 7 bases from V and 5 bases from J, with 17 bases between. This same sample was also taken into another study, of T cells of mothers and their children.

This chain links TRBV6-2 or TRBV6-3 with TRBJ1-1; D unclear. Input material: blood. The sequence came from a woman aged 35 to 49 in good health. Here the CDR3 DNA reads TGTGCCAGCAAATTTGGTGGCCTAGGGACTGAAGCTTTCTTT. It is translated as CASKFGGLGTEAFF.